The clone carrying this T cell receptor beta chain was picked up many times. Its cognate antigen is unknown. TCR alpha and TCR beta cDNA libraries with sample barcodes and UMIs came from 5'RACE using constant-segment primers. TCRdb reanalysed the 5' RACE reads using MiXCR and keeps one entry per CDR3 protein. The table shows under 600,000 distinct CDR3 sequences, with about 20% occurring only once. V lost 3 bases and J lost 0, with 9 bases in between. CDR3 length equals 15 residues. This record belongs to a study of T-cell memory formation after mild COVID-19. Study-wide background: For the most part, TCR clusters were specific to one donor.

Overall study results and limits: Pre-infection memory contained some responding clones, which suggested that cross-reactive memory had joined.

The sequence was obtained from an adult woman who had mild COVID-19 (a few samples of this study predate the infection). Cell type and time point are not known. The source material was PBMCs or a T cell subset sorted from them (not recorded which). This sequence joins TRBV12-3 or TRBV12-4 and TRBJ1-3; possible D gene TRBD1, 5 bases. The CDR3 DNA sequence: TGTGCCAGCAGTTTTACAGGAAACTCTGGAAACACCATATATTTT. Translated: CASSFTGNSGNTIYF.